Listed here are 16 T cell receptor beta chains from one sample, sequenced in a study of T-cell reconstitution after alpha-beta-depleted transplantation in children. TCRbeta library preparation incorporated unique molecular identifiers. One entry per CDR3 protein results from TCRdb running MiXCR on the PCR reads. The sample has around 230,000 distinct CDR3 sequences; roughly a sixth are singletons. Material: PBMCs, mostly from graft donor cells, obtained 360 days after TCRalphabeta/CD19-depleted stem cell transplant. The receptors were sampled from a male patient under 10 years old who had a stem cell transplant for acute lymphoblastic leukemia, so the T cells may come from the graft donor.

This clonotype was seen a few times. The chain links TRBV24-1 to TRBJ2-3; 8 bases line up with TRBD1. The CDR3 extends over 15 amino acids. CDR1 and CDR2 from the germline V gene are KGHDR and SFDVKD. After removal of 3 bases from V and 1 base from J, the junction contained 2 bases not matched to a gene. The CDR3: CATSDRTGRTDTQYF. The CDR3 DNA is TGTGCCACCAGTGATCGGACAGGGCGCACAGATACGCAGTATTTT.

This clonotype was picked up many times. V is TRBV5-4 and J is TRBJ2-5; D is unclear. Germline V CDR1 and CDR2: SGHNT, YYREEE (reference sequence). The CDR3 length is 14 residues. V lost 2 bases and J 5 bases, leaving 13 bases between the germline ends. CDR3 coding DNA: TGTGCCAGCAGCTTTTCGTTCTCCAGCGAGACCCAGTACTTC. Its translation: CASSFSFSSETQYF.

A few counts support this clonotype. The chain carries TRBV12-3 or TRBV12-4 and TRBJ1-4, with no clear D. Trimming cost V 5 bases and J 10 bases, with 8 bases left between them. The CDR3 runs 11 residues. The CDR3 spells CASSPGGKLFF. CDR3 nucleotides: TGTGCCAGCAGTCCGGGAGGAAAACTGTTTTTT.

V and J are TRBV10-3 and TRBJ1-6, with D unresolved. V was shortened by 6 bases and J by 4 bases, with 16 bases between the two germline ends. From germline, CDR1 is ENHRY and CDR2 SYGVKD. This CDR3 is 16 amino acids long. The CDR3, as DNA: TGTGCCATCAGCGACCGCCGAGGACGTTATAATTCACCCCTCCACTTT. Translating gives CAISDRRGRYNSPLHF.

This clonotype was observed at least ten times. This chain links TRBV20-1 with TRBJ2-5; D is uncertain. The CDR3 is 13 residues long. Trimming pared 1 base from V and 2 bases from J, leaving 8 bases between. CDR1 and CDR2 (germline): DFQATT, SNEGSKA (reference sequence). The CDR3 region is CSARGLGQETQYF. CDR3 DNA sequence: TGCAGTGCTAGAGGTCTGGGACAAGAGACCCAGTACTTC.

The chain links TRBV2 to TRBJ2-1; the match to TRBD1 covers 9 bases. The CDR3 length is 14 residues. CDR1 is SNHLY and CDR2 is FYNNEI in the germline V gene. Trimming at V came to 4 bases and at J to 7 bases, leaving 5 bases not matched to a gene. The CDR3 spells CASSAGQGWNEQFF. Here the CDR3 DNA reads TGTGCCAGCAGTGCGGGACAGGGTTGGAATGAGCAGTTCTTC.

This clonotype was found many times. V usage is TRBV5-1 and J usage is TRBJ1-1, with TRBD1 as a possible D gene (5 bases). CDR1 is SGHRS and CDR2 is YFSETQ in the germline V gene. V lost 1 base, J lost 0 bases, and 16 bases lay in between. The CDR3 length is 17 residues. This CDR3 reads CASSLSVSGRMNTEAFF. Written as DNA, the CDR3 is TGCGCCAGCAGCTTGTCTGTTTCGGGACGGATGAACACTGAAGCTTTCTTT.

This sequence joins TRBV5-6 and TRBJ2-2; the match to TRBD2 covers 13 bases. The germline V gene has CDR1 SGHDT and CDR2 YYEEEE. The V segment lost 0 bases and the J segment 7 bases; nucleotides outside the gene matches: 12. There are 19 residues in the CDR3. CDR3 sequence: CASSLGTSGGPGGSGELFF. For the CDR3, the DNA is TGTGCCAGCAGCTTGGGGACTAGCGGGGGCCCCGGTGGAAGCGGGGAGCTGTTTTTT.

In this sample, this clonotype turned up a few times. The chain carries TRBV6-1 and TRBJ2-2; 8 positions agree with TRBD1. The V gene's germline CDR1 is MNHNS and CDR2 SASEGT. The CDR3 runs 14 residues. V dropped 6 bases and J dropped 4; count of bases not matched to a gene: 4. The CDR3 region is CASRTDRATGELFF. CDR3 sequence (DNA): TGTGCCAGCAGAACGGACAGGGCCACCGGGGAGCTGTTTTTT.

The V call is TRBV28, the J call TRBJ1-2; 9 bases fit TRBD1. Germline V gene sequence: CDR1 MDHEN, CDR2 SYDVKM. The CDR3 is 15 residues long. The V gene end was trimmed by 5 bases and the J gene end by 4 bases; junction bases not matched to a gene: 8. CDR3 region: CASSLPGQGGYGYTF. In nucleotides, the CDR3 is TGTGCCAGCAGTCTCCCGGGACAGGGAGGCTATGGCTACACCTTC.

Many counts were recorded for this clonotype. This chain uses TRBV12-3 or TRBV12-4 with TRBJ2-7; tentative D call: TRBD2 (7 bases). The V and J ends lost 10 bases and 3 bases respectively, with 16 bases between them. This CDR3 region has 13 residues. The CDR3: CATQRGGGYEQYF. The CDR3 DNA is TGTGCCACCCAAAGGGGGGGCGGCTACGAGCAGTACTTC.

The gene calls are TRBV15 and TRBJ1-3, with a possible D match to TRBD1 (5 bases). Trimming shortened V by 7 bases and J by 3 bases, and 19 bases separated the two germline ends. The CDR3 is 16 amino acids. CDR1 and CDR2 (germline): LNHNV, YYDKDF (reference sequence). In DNA form, the CDR3 reads TGTGCCACCACCCCCTTTAAATGGGGGGGTGGAAACACCATATATTTT. Amino acid sequence: CATTPFKWGGGNTIYF.

The CDR3 DNA reads TGTGCCAGCAGCGAGAGTCCGACTCAACCCCAGCATTTT. It is translated as CASSESPTQPQHF. The chain couples TRBV7-2 to TRBJ1-5; D remains unclear. CDR1 and CDR2 from the germline V gene are SGHTA and FQGNSA. This CDR3 spans 13 amino acids. V lost 5 bases, J lost 10 bases, and 15 bases lay in between.

The count of this clonotype is one. This chain connects TRBV5-1 to TRBJ2-3; 8 bases map to TRBD2. The CDR3 length is 14 residues. The germline CDR1 and CDR2 sequences are SGHRS and YFSETQ. J gave up 4 bases and V 3 bases, and 4 bases lay outside the gene matches. DNA of the CDR3: TGCGCCAGCAGCTCAGCGGGGGTGCCAGATACGCAGTATTTT. Translated: CASSSAGVPDTQYF.

This clonotype was observed a handful of times. The chain joins TRBV24-1 to TRBJ2-1, with 7 nucleotides matching TRBD2. J lost 5 bases, V lost 4 bases, and 10 bases had no gene match. CDR1 is KGHDR, CDR2 SFDVKD, per germline. The CDR3 totals 16 residues. This CDR3 is CATSDPYAGAHNEQFF. As DNA, the CDR3 is TGTGCCACCAGTGACCCCTACGCGGGAGCCCACAATGAGCAGTTCTTC.

J is TRBJ1-1 and V is TRBV6-5; D is perhaps TRBD1 (6 bases). V was shortened by 6 bases and J by 4 bases, with 15 bases between the two germline ends. This CDR3 has 14 residues. Germline lookup yields CDR1 MNHEY and CDR2 SVGAGI. CDR3 bases: TGTGCCAGCAGGTACAGGGAGCTCACCACTGAAGCTTTCTTT. Encoded protein: CASRYRELTTEAFF.